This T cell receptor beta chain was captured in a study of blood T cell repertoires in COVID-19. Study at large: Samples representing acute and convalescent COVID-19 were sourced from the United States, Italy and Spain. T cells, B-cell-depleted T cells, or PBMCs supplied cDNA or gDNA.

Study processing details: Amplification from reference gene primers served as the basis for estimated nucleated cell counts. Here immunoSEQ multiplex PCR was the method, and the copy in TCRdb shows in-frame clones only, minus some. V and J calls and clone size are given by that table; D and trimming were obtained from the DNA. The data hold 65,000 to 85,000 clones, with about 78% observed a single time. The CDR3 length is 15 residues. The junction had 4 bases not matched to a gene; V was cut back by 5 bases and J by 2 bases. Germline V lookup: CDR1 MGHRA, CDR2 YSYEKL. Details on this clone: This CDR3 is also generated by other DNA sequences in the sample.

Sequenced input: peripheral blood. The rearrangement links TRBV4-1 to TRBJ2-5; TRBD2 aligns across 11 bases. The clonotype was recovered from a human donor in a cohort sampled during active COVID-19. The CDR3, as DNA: TGCGCCAGCAGCTTATTAGCGGGAGGGCAAGAGACCCAGTACTTC. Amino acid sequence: CASSLLAGGQETQYF.